This TCR beta chain was retrieved from a study of glioma-infiltrating T cells. Study-wide points: CDR3 overlap between tissue and blood was very small. Gliomas, especially low-grade, showed above-expected tissue-blood divergence; non-neoplastic patients showed below.

Using RNA template, CDR3s of TCR alpha and beta were amplified with iRepertoire arm-PCR. Tissue mRNA or PBMC total RNA, roughly 95-400 ng, went into one-step reverse transcription and amplification. TCRdb re-analysed the multiplex PCR reads in MiXCR, keeping a single row per CDR3 protein. The sample carries roughly 100,000 distinct CDR3 sequences, about 30% recorded once. There are 13 residues in the CDR3. V was cut by 4 bases and J by 4 bases, with 7 bases left in between. Germline V gene lookup returns CDR1 SEHNR and CDR2 FQNEAQ (reference sequence). Regarding this clonotype: Its target is unknown.

The J gene is TRBJ2-2, the V gene TRBV7-9; tentatively, D is TRBD2 (6 bases). The sequence derives from a human donor with low-grade glioma or glioblastoma, undergoing nonglioma brain surgery, or in good health (not recorded which). The sequenced sample was glioma tissue, nonneoplastic brain tissue, or PBMCs (not recorded which). DNA of the CDR3: TGTGCCAGCAGCTCCGGGGGCACCGGGGAGCTGTTTTTT. This encodes CASSSGGTGELFF.